This T cell receptor (beta chain) was captured in a study of shared clonotypes between healthy human individuals. The donor population consisted of healthy HIV-negative adults with no recent acute infections or vaccinations. Both subsets, CD45RA+ naive and CD45RA-negative memory, were split from the CD4+ cells. The material for each subset, its genomic DNA, was split evenly across several immunoSEQ plates. Clones were sequenced by immunoSEQ multiplex PCR, and TCRdb holds only the in-frame ones, with some missing. The sample includes 1,400,000 or so clones, around 98.5% of them seen just once. Germline lookup yields CDR1 SGDLS and CDR2 YYNGEE. The CDR3 is made up of 16 amino acids. Germline trimming cut 0 bases from V and 5 bases from J; bases unmatched to any gene: 7. Only one count was recorded for this clone. This sample includes further DNA sequences coding for the same CDR3.

The sample consisted of naive CD4+ T cells sorted from blood. The sample's subset: CD45RA+ positively selected. This sequence was found in a man aged 30 to 39 in good health. This chain connects TRBV9 to TRBJ2-2; TRBD2 aligns across 7 bases. CDR3 sequence: CASSVGGGSGTGELFF. CDR3 nucleotides: TGTGCCAGCAGCGTAGGTGGCGGGAGCGGTACCGGGGAGCTGTTTTTT.